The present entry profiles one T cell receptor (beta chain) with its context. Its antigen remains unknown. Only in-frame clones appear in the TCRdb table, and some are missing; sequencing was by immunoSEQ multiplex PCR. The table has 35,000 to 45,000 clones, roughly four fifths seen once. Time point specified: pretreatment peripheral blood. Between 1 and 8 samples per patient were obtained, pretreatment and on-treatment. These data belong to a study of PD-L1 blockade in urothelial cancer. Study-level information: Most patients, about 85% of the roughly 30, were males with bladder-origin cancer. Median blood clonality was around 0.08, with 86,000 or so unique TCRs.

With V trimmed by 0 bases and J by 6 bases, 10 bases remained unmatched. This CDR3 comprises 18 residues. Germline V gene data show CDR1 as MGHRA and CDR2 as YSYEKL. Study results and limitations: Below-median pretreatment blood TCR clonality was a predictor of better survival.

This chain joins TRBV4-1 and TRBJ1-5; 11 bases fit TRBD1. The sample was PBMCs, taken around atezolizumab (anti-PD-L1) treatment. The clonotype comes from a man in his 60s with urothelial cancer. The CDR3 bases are TGCGCCAGCAGCCAAGATTTCTCGGACAGGGGGCCCTCTCAGCCCCAGCATTTT. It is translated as CASSQDFSDRGPSQPQHF.